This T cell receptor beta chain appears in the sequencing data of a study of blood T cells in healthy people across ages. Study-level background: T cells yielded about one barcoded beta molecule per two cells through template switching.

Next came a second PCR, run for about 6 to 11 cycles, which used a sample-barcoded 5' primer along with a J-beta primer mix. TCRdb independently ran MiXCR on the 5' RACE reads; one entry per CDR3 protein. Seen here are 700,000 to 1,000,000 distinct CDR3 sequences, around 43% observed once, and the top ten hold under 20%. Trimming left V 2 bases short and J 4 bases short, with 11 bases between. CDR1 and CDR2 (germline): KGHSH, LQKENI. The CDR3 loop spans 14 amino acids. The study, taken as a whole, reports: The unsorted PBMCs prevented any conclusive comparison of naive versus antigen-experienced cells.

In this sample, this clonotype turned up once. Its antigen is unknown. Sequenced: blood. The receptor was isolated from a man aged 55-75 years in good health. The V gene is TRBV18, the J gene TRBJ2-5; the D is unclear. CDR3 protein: CASSPDPRGETQYF. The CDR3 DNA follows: TGTGCCAGCTCACCAGACCCCCGCGGAGAGACCCAGTACTTC.